The clone carrying this TCR beta chain showed up just once. This entry is derived from a study of blood T cell repertoires in COVID-19. About the study: The analysed material was cDNA or gDNA that came from T cells, B-cell-depleted T cells, or PBMCs.

Sequencing used immunoSEQ multiplex PCR; TCRdb keeps in-frame clones, though not all of them. This sample has some 160,000 clones, with around 83% found just once. This CDR3 has 13 residues. CDR1 is SQVTM, CDR2 ANQGSEA, per germline. Losses at the gene ends were 4 bases for V and 2 bases for J; bases not matched to a gene: 5. The chain uses TRBV29-1 and TRBJ2-7; 7 bases line up with TRBD1. This TCR was sampled from a human donor in a cohort sampled during active COVID-19. Sequencing was carried out using peripheral blood. The CDR3 region is CSVGRGTAYEQYF. The DNA for the CDR3 is TGCAGCGTTGGAAGGGGGACAGCCTACGAGCAGTACTTC.